This is a list of T cell receptor beta chains from one sample in a study of metastatic and nonmetastatic thyroid tumors. MiXCR was used by TCRdb to re-call the PCR reads. The repertoire holds several thousand clones, 32% seen once, with roughly 10% in the top ten. Sequenced material: tumor tissue. The receptors stem from a female donor with papillary thyroid cancer or a benign thyroid nodule (not recorded which). Some clones in this sample may be carry-over from other donors' samples. Both conserved end residues are part of each CDR3. D genes are given only for firm matches. Expanded clones are given a class, and other clones once, few, many or no size at all.

medium-sized,TRBV5-1,TRBJ1-6,NA,TGCGCCAGCAGAAGGACCGGTAACTCACCCCTCCACTTT,CASRRTGNSPLHF
many,TRBV6-1,TRBJ2-7,NA,TGTGCCAGCAGTGAACGGGTCGGGCGGTGGTCCTACGAGCAGTACTTC,CASSERVGRWSYEQYF
NA,TRBV20-1,TRBJ2-7,TRBD2,TGCTGTGCTAGAGATCGGGGACTAGCGGGAGTCGAGCAGTACTTC,CCARDRGLAGVEQYF
NA,TRBV27,TRBJ1-1,NA,TGTGCCAGCAGTTCGGTGGAAACTTGGAACACTGAAGCTTTCTTT,CASSSVETWNTEAFF
NA,TRBV4-1,TRBJ1-5,NA,TGCGCCAGCAGCCAAGACAGGGAGTCTCCCCAGCATTTT,CASSQDRESPQHF
many,TRBV9,TRBJ2-2,NA,TGTGCCAGCAGCGTAGCTCCCCAGGCATCCGGGGAGCTGTTTTTT,CASSVAPQASGELFF
NA,TRBV12-3/TRBV12-4,TRBJ1-1,NA,TGTGCCAGCATTTTACTAGGGACCAACACTGATGCTTTCTTT,CASILLGTNTDAFF
NA,TRBV2,TRBJ2-7,TRBD1,TGTGCCAGCAGTGGGCGATACAGGGGAACCTACGAGCAGTACTTC,CASSGRYRGTYEQYF
few,TRBV6-1,TRBJ1-1,NA,TGTGCCAGCAGTATGGCCGGCTACACTGAATCTTTCTTT,CASSMAGYTESFF
many,TRBV28,TRBJ1-5,NA,TGTGCCAGCAGTTTCGACGGGCCTCATCAGCCCCAGCATTTT,CASSFDGPHQPQHF
few,TRBV27,TRBJ2-7,NA,TGTGCCAGCAGCCAATTCCCTAATCCATCTTACGAGCAGTACTTC,CASSQFPNPSYEQYF
NA,TRBV11-3,TRBJ1-1,TRBD1,TGTGCCAGCAGCTTACGCCCCAGGACAGGGGTCACTGAAGCTTTCTTT,CASSLRPRTGVTEAFF
NA,TRBV27,TRBJ2-7,NA,TGTGCCAGCAGACCCTATGAGACCTCCTACGAGCAGTACTTC,CASRPYETSYEQYF
few,TRBV28,TRBJ1-1,NA,TGTGCCAGCAGTTTAAGGCGCCGGACTTTCTTT,CASSLRRRTFF
few,TRBV28,TRBJ2-7,TRBD2,TGTGCCAGCAGTTTATTAGCGGGAGGTTTCAACGAGCAGTACTTC,CASSLLAGGFNEQYF
medium-sized,TRBV19,TRBJ1-1,TRBD1,TGTGCCAGCCTACTTAGGGGACAGGGGGCAACTGAAGCTTTCTTT,CASLLRGQGATEAFF
medium-sized,TRBV6-2/TRBV6-3,TRBJ2-7,TRBD2,TGTGCCAGCAGCCGGGGACTAGCGGTCTACGAGCAGTACTTC,CASSRGLAVYEQYF
NA,TRBV11-2,TRBJ2-2,NA,TGTGCCAGCAGACCCGACGCGCACACCGGGGAGCTGCTTTTT,CASRPDAHTGELLF
NA,TRBV11-2,TRBJ1-2,NA,TGTGCCAGCAGCTTAGATCCTGGACAGCCTAACTATGGCTACACCTTC,CASSLDPGQPNYGYTF
NA,TRBV9,TRBJ1-2,NA,TGTGCCAGCAGCCCCTATGGACTGACTAACTATGGCTACACCTTC,CASSPYGLTNYGYTF